A selection of T cell receptor beta chains follows, all from one sample in a study of monozygotic twins with inflammatory bowel disease. TCRdb re-called the 5' RACE reads and shows each CDR3 protein once, DNA omitted. Its table records about 140,000 distinct CDR3 sequences. The specimen sequenced was blood. Receptor source: a human donor with ulcerative colitis or Crohn's disease, or a healthy co-twin of an affected twin (not recorded which). CDR3s include the opening cysteine and the closing phenylalanine or tryptophan.

CASSKDHYEQYF,TRBV5-5,TRBJ2-7
CASSQVDGLYGYTF,TRBV14,TRBJ1-2
CASSYTSGRFSPLNTEAFF,TRBV6-5,TRBJ1-1
CASSYSAGQNYGYTF,TRBV6-5,TRBJ1-2
CASSLAPEGNPNEKLFF,TRBV7-9,TRBJ1-4
CASGLVRDGSSYNEQFF,TRBV12-5,TRBJ2-1
CASSLPFGLAGDKDTQYF,TRBV28,TRBJ2-3
CAGSQEPPGPYGYTF,TRBV3-1,TRBJ1-2
CASSYTRDTGGTEQYF,TRBV6-6,TRBJ2-7
CASSSTGRINQPQHF,TRBV7-8,TRBJ1-5
CASSSRDRGSSYNSPLHF,TRBV7-8,TRBJ1-6
CASSSGLLPLETQYF,TRBV28,TRBJ2-5
CSAVGTSGRLGNEQFF,TRBV20-1,TRBJ2-1
CASSQGPWGGTGEKLFF,TRBV4-2,TRBJ1-4
CSASPSGMGELFF,TRBV20-1,TRBJ2-2
CATSDPRGTVGEKLFF,TRBV24-1,TRBJ1-4
CASSEGRDTGELFF,TRBV7-3,TRBJ2-2
CSAEGSGRGNEQFF,TRBV20-1,TRBJ2-1
CASIKNTEAFF,TRBV19,TRBJ1-1
CASSQDKWETQYF,TRBV4-3,TRBJ2-5
CASSLRSGGTEAFF,TRBV11-2,TRBJ1-1
CASSIVGTSGMETQYF,TRBV19,TRBJ2-5
CASSRGRGPSYEQYF,TRBV6-2/TRBV6-3,TRBJ2-7
CASNRGEGNQPQHF,TRBV19,TRBJ1-5
CASSQSAGAGTDTQYF,TRBV4-3,TRBJ2-3
CASSATGTSGFSSTDTQYF,TRBV11-2,TRBJ2-3
CASSPGTPVGEQYF,TRBV12-3/TRBV12-4,TRBJ2-7
CASSLALADTYNEQFF,TRBV5-5,TRBJ2-1
CATSPTGLAIDEQFF,TRBV12-3/TRBV12-4,TRBJ2-1
CASSLIRTGVTEAFF,TRBV7-3,TRBJ1-1
CAITPRPSGTNTQYF,TRBV10-3,TRBJ2-3
CASSPILAGIDQGADTQYF,TRBV27,TRBJ2-3
CATSDPRGAKNIQYF,TRBV24-1,TRBJ2-4
CASSFGVPGEAFF,TRBV11-2,TRBJ1-1
CASSLGSINEKLFF,TRBV5-1,TRBJ1-4
CASSSGQGAGKTQYF,TRBV4-2,TRBJ2-5
CATSDGFPNEKLFF,TRBV24-1,TRBJ1-4
CASSARDNLYNEQFF,TRBV6-4,TRBJ2-1
CASSSDSNLYNEQFF,TRBV5-4,TRBJ2-1
CASSQETNNSPLHF,TRBV4-2,TRBJ1-6
CASSTRERGTDTQYF,TRBV7-2,TRBJ2-3
CASSLSKPYEQYF,TRBV28,TRBJ2-7
CASSRRISGANVLTF,TRBV28,TRBJ2-6
CAISERGLAQETQYF,TRBV10-3,TRBJ2-5
CASSLGQGTYNEQFF,TRBV5-1,TRBJ2-1
CASSLRGTAYNSPLHF,TRBV5-1,TRBJ1-6
CASSTGVGNTIYF,TRBV5-1,TRBJ1-3
CAWNQGQLNTEAFF,TRBV30,TRBJ1-1
CASSLSGTGGLYEQYF,TRBV27,TRBJ2-7